This is a list of T cell receptor beta chains from one sample in a study of shared clonotypes between healthy human individuals. The repertoire was sequenced with immunoSEQ multiplex PCR; TCRdb's copy has only in-frame clones and lacks some. Counted here are under 550,000 clones, 90% to 97% occurring once; the ten biggest clones make up 0.055% to 0.075%. The sample comprised naive CD4+ T cells sorted from blood. The receptors stem from a woman aged 30 to 39 in good health. The conserved cysteine and the conserved F or W are not part of the CDR3 here. Only part of the rows carry a size: once, few, many, or a class if the clone is expanded.

TRBJ2-1,TRBV5-1,12,-,ASRAPGVHNEQF
TRBJ2-3,TRBV9,12,-,ASSSRQGTDTQY
TRBJ2-1,TRBV18,13,-,ASSPPGTPGNEQF
TRBJ2-1,TRBV27,13,-,ASRLFRDSHNEQF
TRBJ2-7,TRBV27,6,-,ASSYSS
TRBJ2-3,TRBV19,13,-,ASSNSAGNTDTQY
TRBJ2-3,TRBV5-1,14,-,ASSPVAGTGTDTQY
TRBJ2-7,TRBV28,14,-,ASSPLGQGRSYEQY
TRBJ2-7,TRBV11-2,11,-,ASSRGRGYEQY
TRBJ2-3,TRBV28,14,-,ASSFVTSGSTDTQY
TRBJ1-1,TRBV21-1,8,-,ASKSTEAF
TRBJ2-7,TRBV7-2,14,-,ASSLGVPSISYEQY
TRBJ2-5,TRBV6-1,11,once,ASRQGSEETQY
TRBJ2-7,TRBV4-2,14,-,ASSGGQAGRAYEQY
TRBJ1-3,TRBV11-2,14,-,ASSPRGGGYGNTIY
TRBJ2-6,TRBV6-5,13,-,ASSPDRSGANVLT